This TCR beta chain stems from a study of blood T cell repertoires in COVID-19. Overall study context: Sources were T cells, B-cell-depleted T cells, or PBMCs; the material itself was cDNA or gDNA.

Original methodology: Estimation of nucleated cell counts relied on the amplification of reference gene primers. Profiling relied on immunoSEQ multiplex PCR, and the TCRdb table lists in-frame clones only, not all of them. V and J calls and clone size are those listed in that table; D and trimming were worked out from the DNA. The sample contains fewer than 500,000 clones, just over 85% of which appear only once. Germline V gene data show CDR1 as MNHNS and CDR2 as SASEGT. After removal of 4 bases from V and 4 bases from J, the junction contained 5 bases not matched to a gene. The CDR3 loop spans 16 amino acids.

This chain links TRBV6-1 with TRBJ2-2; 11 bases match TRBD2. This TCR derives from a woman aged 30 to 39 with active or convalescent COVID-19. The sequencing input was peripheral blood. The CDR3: CASSVAGGLGTGELFF. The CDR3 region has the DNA TGTGCCAGCAGTGTAGCGGGGGGGCTCGGCACCGGGGAGCTGTTTTTT.